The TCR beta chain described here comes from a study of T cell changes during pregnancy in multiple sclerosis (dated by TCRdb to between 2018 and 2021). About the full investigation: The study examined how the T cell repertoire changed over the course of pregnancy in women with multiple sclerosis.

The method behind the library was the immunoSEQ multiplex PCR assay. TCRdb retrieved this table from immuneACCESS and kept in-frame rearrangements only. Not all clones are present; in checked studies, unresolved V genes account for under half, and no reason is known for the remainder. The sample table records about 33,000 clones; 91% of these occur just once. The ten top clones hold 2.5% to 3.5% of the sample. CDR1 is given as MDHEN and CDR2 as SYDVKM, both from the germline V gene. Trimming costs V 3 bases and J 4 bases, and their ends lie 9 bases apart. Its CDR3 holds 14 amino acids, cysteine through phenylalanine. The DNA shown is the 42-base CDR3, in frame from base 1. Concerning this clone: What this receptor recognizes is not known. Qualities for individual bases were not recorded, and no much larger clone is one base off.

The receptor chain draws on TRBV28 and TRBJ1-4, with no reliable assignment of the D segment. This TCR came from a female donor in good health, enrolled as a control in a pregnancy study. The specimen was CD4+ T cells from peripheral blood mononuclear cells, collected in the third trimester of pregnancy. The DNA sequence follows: TGTGCCAGCAGTTTCGGGTCCTTTAATGAAAAACTGTTTTTT. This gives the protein CASSFGSFNEKLFF.